This T cell receptor beta chain was recorded in a study of blood T cell repertoires in COVID-19. The assay was immunoSEQ multiplex PCR, and TCRdb's table has in-frame clones only and misses some. Of approximately 300,000 clones listed, roughly 90% are singletons. The CDR3 extends over 16 amino acids. The V gene lost 2 bases and the J gene lost 8 bases, with 21 bases spanning the gap. Germline values: CDR1 SNHLY, CDR2 FYNNEI. Patients from Seattle were sampled longitudinally, starting during active infection. The material sequenced was peripheral blood. The J gene is TRBJ1-2, the V gene TRBV2; tentatively, D is TRBD1 (5 bases). This clonotype originated in a middle-aged woman with COVID-19, enrolled during active disease. CDR3 DNA: TGTGCCAGCAGTGAAATATCAGCAGGGAAGGGAAACGGCTACACCTTC. It translates to CASSEISAGKGNGYTF.